A single sample gave rise to the 10 T cell receptor beta chains below, sequenced in a study of PD-L1 blockade in urothelial cancer. Only in-frame clones appear in the TCRdb table, and some are missing; sequencing was by immunoSEQ multiplex PCR. The sample carries 87,000 or so clones, roughly 84% recorded once. Time point in this sample: pretreatment peripheral blood. The sample consisted of PBMCs, taken around atezolizumab (anti-PD-L1) treatment. These receptors all come from a man in his 60s with urothelial cancer.

The chain joins TRBV7-9 to TRBJ1-2; 9 nucleotides line up with TRBD1. The germline V gene has CDR1 SEHNR and CDR2 FQNEAQ (reference sequence). V trimming: 5 bases; J trimming: 5 bases; junction bases outside the gene matches: 15. This CDR3 comprises 17 residues. The CDR3, as DNA: TGTGCCAGCAGCCCCCGCGGGACAGGGAACGGAGAGTATGGCTACACCTTC. Encoded protein: CASSPRGTGNGEYGYTF. Full variable domain (missing parts from reference TRBV7-9 and TRBJ1-2): DTGVSQNPRHKITKRGQNVTFRCDPISEHNRLYWYRQTLGQGPEFLTYFQNEAQLEKSRLLSDRFSAERPKGSFSTLEIQRTEQGDSAMYLCASSPRGTGNGEYGYTFGSGTRLTVV.

The chain uses TRBV7-9 and TRBJ2-1; 9 nucleotides line up with TRBD2. J was trimmed by 1 base and V by 5 bases; bases with no gene match: 3. The CDR3 totals 15 residues. Germline V lookup: CDR1 SEHNR, CDR2 FQNEAQ (reference sequence). The CDR3 coding sequence is TGTGCCAGCAGCCGCGGGGGGGGTTCCTACAATGAGCAGTTCTTC. This sequence encodes CASSRGGGSYNEQFF.

This rearrangement joins TRBV18 to TRBJ2-1, with a possible D match to TRBD2 (6 bases). The germline V gene encodes CDR1 KGHSH and CDR2 LQKENI. Trimming cost V 4 bases and J 4 bases, with 14 bases left between them. This CDR3 has 15 residues. In nucleotides, the CDR3 is TGTGCCAGCTCACTATCGGGACTGTTGTACAATGAGCAGTTCTTC. Translating it yields CASSLSGLLYNEQFF.

The rearrangement uses TRBV9 and TRBJ2-3; TRBD1 agrees at 10 bases. Germline CDR1 is SGDLS and CDR2 is YYNGEE. The CDR3 covers 15 residues. The V and J ends lost 3 bases and 1 base, in that order; junction bases with no gene match: 2. CDR3 loop: CASSGGTGGTDTQYF. DNA of the CDR3: TGTGCCAGCAGCGGGGGGACAGGGGGCACAGATACGCAGTATTTT.

The gene calls are TRBV28 and TRBJ1-6; D gene uncertain. The CDR3 totals 15 residues. CDR1 and CDR2 from the germline V gene are MDHEN and SYDVKM. Trimming took off 6 bases at V and 2 bases at J, with 11 bases between the two ends. The DNA of the CDR3 is TGTGCCAGCAGCCCCCCGGGAACCTATAATTCACCCCTCCACTTT. Its protein product is CASSPPGTYNSPLHF.

The V call is TRBV28, the J call TRBJ2-7; TRBD1 matches 7 bases. CDR1 and CDR2 from the germline V gene are MDHEN and SYDVKM. The V gene end was trimmed by 6 bases and the J gene end by 6 bases; junction bases not matched to a gene: 11. The CDR3 covers 14 residues. Here the CDR3 reads CASRENRGVGEQYF. The CDR3 DNA reads as TGTGCCAGCAGAGAAAACAGGGGTGTAGGCGAGCAGTACTTC.

The sample holds a few counts of this clone. This chain links TRBV16 with TRBJ2-3; D remains unclear. V gave up 3 bases and J gave up 5 bases, with 3 bases separating them. The CDR3 has 11 amino acids. Germline CDR1 and CDR2: KGHSY and FQNENV. CDR3 nucleotides: TGTGCCAGCAGCCAGAGAGATACGCAGTATTTT. Protein sequence: CASSQRDTQYF.

This rearrangement joins TRBV28 to TRBJ1-1, with 8 bases aligning to TRBD1. The CDR3 is made up of 15 amino acids. Trimming cost V 5 bases and J 1 base; bases outside gene matches: 6. The germline V gene encodes CDR1 MDHEN and CDR2 SYDVKM. CDR3 DNA: TGTGCCAGCAGTGCACCGGGACAGGCGAACACTGAAGCTTTCTTT. It translates to CASSAPGQANTEAFF.

This chain uses TRBV5-1 with TRBJ2-1; TRBD2 matches at 10 bases. V lost 3 bases to trimming and J lost 4 bases; unmatched junction nucleotides: 13. Germline V CDR1 and CDR2: SGHRS, YFSETQ. The CDR3 length is 18 residues. For the CDR3, the DNA is TGCGCCAGCAGCTCCAATGTCCCGGGACTAGCGACTTACAATGAGCAGTTCTTC. Protein product: CASSSNVPGLATYNEQFF.

The J gene is TRBJ1-1, the V gene TRBV2; D gene uncertain. CDR1 is SNHLY and CDR2 is FYNNEI in the germline V gene. Trimming cost V 7 bases and J 3 bases, with 6 bases left between them. The CDR3 is 11 amino acids. The CDR3 DNA sequence: TGTGCCAGCATCCGGTACACTGAAGCTTTCTTT. Translation gives CASIRYTEAFF. Complete variable domain (other parts from reference TRBV2 and TRBJ1-1): EPEVTQTPSHQVTQMGQEVILRCVPISNHLYFYWYRQILGQKVEFLVSFYNNEISEKSEIFDDQFSVERPDGSNFTLKIRSTKLEDSAMYFCASIRYTEAFFGQGTRLTVV.